These 24 T cell receptor beta chains were all obtained from the same sample, sequenced in a study of T-cell reconstitution after alpha-beta-depleted transplantation in children. A TCRbeta library incorporating unique molecular identifiers was prepared. TCRdb used MiXCR to reprocess the PCR reads, holding one entry per CDR3 protein. The sample contains over 550,000 distinct CDR3 sequences, 10% of which appear only once. The material sequenced was PBMCs from the stem cell graft donor, taken from the stem cell graft. These receptors were obtained from a human donor who donated a stem cell graft to a child with acute myeloid leukemia.

The chain links TRBV18 to TRBJ1-1, with D uncertain. The CDR3 spans 13 residues. The V gene's germline CDR1 is KGHSH and CDR2 LQKENI. The ends were cut back, 3 bases at V and 2 bases at J, with 7 bases in the middle. CDR3 protein: CASSPLHNTEAFF. CDR3 nucleotide sequence: TGTGCCAGCTCACCCTTGCATAACACTGAAGCTTTCTTT. The variable domain in full, with the rest retrieved from reference TRBV18 and TRBJ1-1, is NAGVMQNPRHLVRRRGQEARLRCSPMKGHSHVYWYRQLPEEGLKFMVYLQKENIIDESGMPKERFSAEFPKEGPSILRIQQVVRGDSAAYFCASSPLHNTEAFFGQGTRLTVV.

The table lists this clonotype with many counts. The chain joins TRBV10-3 to TRBJ2-3, with 7 bases lining up with TRBD2. The CDR3 has 15 residues. J was trimmed by 4 bases and V by 6 bases; bases with no gene match: 10. From germline, CDR1 is ENHRY and CDR2 SYGVKD. CDR3 coding DNA: TGTGCCATCAGCCAAGGGAGGGACGTATCAGATACGCAGTATTTT. Residues: CAISQGRDVSDTQYF.

V gene TRBV6-1 combines with J gene TRBJ2-1; TRBD1 or TRBD2 may be the D gene (5 bases each). V lost 6 bases and J lost 8, with 20 bases in between. The CDR3 totals 15 residues. CDR1 and CDR2 from the germline V gene are MNHNS and SASEGT. The CDR3 reads CASSVTGRKVHEQFF. In DNA form, the CDR3 reads TGTGCCAGCAGCGTCACGGGACGGAAGGTCCATGAGCAGTTCTTC.

This clonotype was found a few times. V usage is TRBV24-1 and J usage is TRBJ2-5; TRBD2 is a possible D gene (5 bases). The CDR3 consists of 15 residues. V lost 1 base and J 5 bases, leaving 13 bases between the germline ends. Germline-derived CDR1 and CDR2 are KGHDR and SFDVKD. CDR3 protein: CATSDLGGPPETQYF. Here the CDR3 DNA reads TGTGCCACCAGTGATTTAGGCGGGCCTCCCGAGACCCAGTACTTC.

The CDR3 region is CASRKGRGAQPQHF. In DNA form, the CDR3 reads TGTGCCAGCAGGAAGGGCCGGGGGGCTCAGCCCCAGCATTTT. This chain uses TRBV28 with TRBJ1-5, with D possibly being TRBD1 (6 bases). Germline V CDR1 and CDR2: MDHEN, SYDVKM. The CDR3 extends over 14 amino acids. Trimming removed 6 bases from V and 6 bases from J, with 15 bases in between.

The rearrangement joins TRBV7-2 to TRBJ2-2, with D tentatively TRBD1 or TRBD2 (6 bases each). Trimming left V 5 bases short and J 6 bases short, with 16 bases between. This CDR3 spans 15 amino acids. CDR1 and CDR2 (germline): SGHTA, FQGNSA. This chain's CDR3 is CASSRGGQRAGELFF. The DNA of the CDR3 is TGTGCCAGCAGCCGAGGGGGGCAGCGGGCCGGGGAGCTGTTTTTT.

The chain has TRBV14 and TRBJ2-1; 11 positions agree with TRBD2. The CDR3 has 18 amino acids. With 3 bases clipped from V and 1 base from J, the junction kept 8 bases outside the gene matches. The V gene's germline CDR1 is SGHDN and CDR2 FVKESK. The CDR3, as DNA: TGTGCCAGCAGCCATCGGACTAGCGGGCCGCTTTCCTACAATGAGCAGTTCTTC. Protein: CASSHRTSGPLSYNEQFF. Supplemented by reference TRBV14 and TRBJ2-1, the full variable domain reads EAGVTQFPSHSVIEKGQTVTLRCDPISGHDNLYWYRRVMGKEIKFLLHFVKESKQDESGMPNNRFLAERTGGTYSTLKVQPAELEDSGVYFCASSHRTSGPLSYNEQFFGPGTRLTVL.

The J gene is TRBJ2-3, the V gene TRBV7-2, with D hard to call. The V gene's germline CDR1 is SGHTA and CDR2 FQGNSA. Trimming cost V 0 bases and J 3 bases, with 10 bases left between them. The CDR3 is 15 amino acids. This CDR3 reads CASSLAALGTDTQYF. The CDR3, as DNA: TGTGCCAGCAGCTTAGCGGCTTTGGGGACAGATACGCAGTATTTT.

The J gene is TRBJ2-2, the V gene TRBV29-1; D gene uncertain. With 4 bases removed from V and 0 bases from J, the gap between germline ends came to 6 bases. Germline loops: CDR1 SQVTM, CDR2 ANQGSEA. The CDR3 totals 13 residues. In DNA form, the CDR3 reads TGCAGCGTTGTCACGACGAACACCGGGGAGCTGTTTTTT. Amino acid sequence: CSVVTTNTGELFF.

The rearrangement links TRBV12-3 or TRBV12-4 to TRBJ1-3, with TRBD1 matching over 7 bases. Unmatched junction bases numbered 5, after V lost 3 bases and J lost 0 bases. This CDR3 contains 16 residues. DNA of the CDR3: TGTGCCAGCAGTTTTGAGGGGGCCAGCTCTGGAAACACCATATATTTT. Protein: CASSFEGASSGNTIYF.

This clonotype was counted between two and nine times. V usage is TRBV12-3 or TRBV12-4 and J usage is TRBJ1-3; D remains unclear. V dropped 3 bases and J dropped 0 bases, with 15 bases sitting between them. The CDR3 contains 17 residues. CDR3 in amino acids: CASSLEGFLISGNTIYF. Written as DNA, the CDR3 is TGTGCCAGCAGTTTGGAAGGGTTTCTAATCTCTGGAAACACCATATATTTT.

The gene calls are TRBV20-1 and TRBJ2-1; D not certain. CDR1 is DFQATT and CDR2 is SNEGSKA in the germline V gene (reference sequence). V gave up 1 base and J gave up 6 bases, with 7 bases separating them. CDR3 length equals 12 residues. The CDR3 nucleotides read TGCAGTGCTAGAGTTGGAATCAATGAGCAGTTCTTC. The encoded protein is CSARVGINEQFF.

Only a few counts were recorded for this clonotype. This chain joins TRBV20-1 and TRBJ1-1; D is unresolved. Germline V gene sequence: CDR1 DFQATT, CDR2 SNEGSKA (reference sequence). V lost 3 bases and J lost 4, with 9 bases in between. The CDR3 length is 12 residues. The CDR3, as DNA: TGCAGTGCTAGTTCCGAGTCCACTGAAGCTTTCTTT. Translating gives CSASSESTEAFF.

Written as DNA, the CDR3 is TGTGCCAAGGGGACTAGCGGTCCCTACGAGCAGTACTTC. Translation gives CAKGTSGPYEQYF. This chain uses TRBV2 with TRBJ2-7; 11 nucleotides line up with TRBD2. This CDR3 has 13 residues. Trimming took 10 bases from V and 2 from J; bases not matched to a gene: 4. Germline loops: CDR1 SNHLY, CDR2 FYNNEI. The full variable domain, with the rest looked up from reference TRBV2 and TRBJ2-7, is EPEVTQTPSHQVTQMGQEVILRCVPISNHLYFYWYRQILGQKVEFLVSFYNNEISEKSEIFDDQFSVERPDGSNFTLKIRSTKLEDSAMYFCAKGTSGPYEQYFGPGTRLTVT.

The CDR3 DNA reads TGTGCCAGCAGCGAAAATGGGGGGCGCAGGGAAGAGACCCAGTACTTC. Translation gives CASSENGGRREETQYF. The V and J genes are TRBV7-3 and TRBJ2-5; D tentatively fits TRBD1 or TRBD2 (6 bases each). CDR1 and CDR2 from the germline V gene are SGHTA and FQGTGA. The V end lost 5 bases, the J end lost 3 bases, and 19 bases lay between the germline ends. This CDR3 has 16 residues.

This clonotype was detected a few times. The rearrangement links TRBV11-2 to TRBJ2-1; 7 bases line up with TRBD1. After removal of 2 bases from V and 0 bases from J, the junction contained 13 bases not matched to a gene. Germline V CDR1 and CDR2: SGHAT, FQNNGV. This CDR3 is 19 amino acids long. The CDR3 region is CASSLSSGWDSLSYNEQFF. CDR3 DNA sequence: TGTGCCAGCAGCTTAAGCTCGGGGTGGGACAGCCTCTCCTACAATGAGCAGTTCTTC.

In this sample, this clonotype turned up many times. The chain links TRBV6-2 or TRBV6-3 to TRBJ2-1; 7 nucleotides align to TRBD2. This CDR3 region has 15 residues. CDR1 and CDR2 (germline): MNHEY, SVGEGT. Losses at the gene ends were 3 bases for V and 6 bases for J; bases not matched to a gene: 8. This CDR3 reads CASSYQVGGSNEQFF. For the CDR3, the DNA is TGTGCCAGCAGTTATCAGGTGGGAGGGTCCAATGAGCAGTTCTTC.

There are a few counts of this clonotype. The chain carries TRBV6-2 or TRBV6-3 and TRBJ2-3; TRBD2 is a possible D gene (6 bases). This CDR3 has 16 residues. V was clipped by 4 bases and J by 0 bases, with 14 bases between them. CDR1 is MNHEY, CDR2 SVGEGT, per germline. This CDR3 is CASSFTSSLSTDTQYF. Here the CDR3 DNA reads TGTGCCAGCAGTTTCACTAGCAGCCTTAGCACAGATACGCAGTATTTT.

CDR3 sequence (DNA): TGTGCCAGCAGCCGGGGTGGGGTCGAGCAGTTCTTC. It translates to CASSRGGVEQFF. This sequence joins TRBV3-1 and TRBJ2-1; no clear D. Germline assignment: CDR1 LGHDT and CDR2 YNNKEL (reference sequence). With 4 bases removed from V and 10 bases from J, the gap between germline ends came to 11 bases. The CDR3 is 12 residues long.

This clonotype has a handful of counts. The chain carries TRBV9 and TRBJ2-7; D is possibly TRBD2 (5 bases). The CDR3 is 14 residues long. Trimming cost V 0 bases and J 8 bases, with 15 bases left between them. Germline V CDR1 and CDR2: SGDLS, YYNGEE. The CDR3 nucleotides are TGTGCCAGCAGCGTAGAAGTTGTGGACTTCAAGCAGTACTTC. This sequence encodes CASSVEVVDFKQYF.

This sequence joins TRBV25-1 and TRBJ2-5, with 9 bases aligning to TRBD2. The V gene end was trimmed by 3 bases and the J gene end by 2 bases; junction bases not matched to a gene: 10. The CDR3 length is 17 residues. The germline V gene encodes CDR1 MGHDK and CDR2 SYGVNS. The CDR3 DNA sequence: TGTGCCAGCAGTGACCCCAGGGGCGGGAGGGGACAAGAGACCCAGTACTTC. It codes for CASSDPRGGRGQETQYF.

This clonotype has at least ten counts. This chain links TRBV9 with TRBJ2-3, with TRBD1 matching 7 bases. Germline V gene data show CDR1 as SGDLS and CDR2 as YYNGEE. V dropped 4 bases and J dropped 6; count of bases not matched to a gene: 8. The CDR3 loop spans 14 amino acids. CDR3 DNA: TGTGCCAGCAGCCAAGGACTGGGACAGGATACGCAGTATTTT. Translating gives CASSQGLGQDTQYF.

The chain joins TRBV5-1 to TRBJ2-3; 12 nucleotides align to TRBD2. Per germline, CDR1 SGHRS and CDR2 YFSETQ. The CDR3 runs to 16 residues. V lost 2 bases to trimming and J lost 6 bases; unmatched junction nucleotides: 7. Here the CDR3 reads CASSFETSGSVDTQYF. CDR3 coding DNA: TGCGCCAGCAGCTTCGAGACTAGCGGGAGTGTTGATACGCAGTATTTT.

The V call is TRBV20-1, the J call TRBJ2-3; TRBD2 agrees at 12 bases. The trim removed 0 bases at V and 5 bases at J, leaving 6 bases unmatched. This CDR3 has 16 residues. Looked up from germline, CDR1 is DFQATT and CDR2 is SNEGSKA (reference sequence). CDR3 nucleotide sequence: TGCAGTGCTAGAGATTGGACTAGCGGGAAGGGAGATACGCAGTATTTT. This codes for CSARDWTSGKGDTQYF.